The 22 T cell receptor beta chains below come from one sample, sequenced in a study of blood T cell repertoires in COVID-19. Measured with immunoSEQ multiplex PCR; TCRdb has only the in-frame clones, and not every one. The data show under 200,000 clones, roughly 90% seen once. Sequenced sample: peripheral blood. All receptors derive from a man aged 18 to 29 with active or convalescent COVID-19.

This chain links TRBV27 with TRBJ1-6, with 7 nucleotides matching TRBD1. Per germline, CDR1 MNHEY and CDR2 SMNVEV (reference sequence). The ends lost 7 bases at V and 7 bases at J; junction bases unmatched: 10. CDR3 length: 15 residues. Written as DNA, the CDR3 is TGTGCCAGCACCCTATCATACAGGGGAAATTCACCCCTCCACTTT. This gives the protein CASTLSYRGNSPLHF.

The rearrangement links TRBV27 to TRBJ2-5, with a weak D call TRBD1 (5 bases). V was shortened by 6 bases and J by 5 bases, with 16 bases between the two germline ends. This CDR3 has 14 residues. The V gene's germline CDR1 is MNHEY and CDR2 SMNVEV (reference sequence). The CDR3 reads CASSPGRVWETQYF. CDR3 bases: TGTGCCAGCAGCCCCGGCAGGGTATGGGAGACCCAGTACTTC.

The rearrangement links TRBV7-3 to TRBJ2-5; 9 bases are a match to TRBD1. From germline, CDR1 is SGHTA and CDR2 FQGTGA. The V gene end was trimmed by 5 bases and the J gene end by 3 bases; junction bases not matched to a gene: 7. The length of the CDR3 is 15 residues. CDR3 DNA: TGTGCCAGCAGCCACGGGGACAGGGTGGAAGAGACCCAGTACTTC. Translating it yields CASSHGDRVEETQYF.

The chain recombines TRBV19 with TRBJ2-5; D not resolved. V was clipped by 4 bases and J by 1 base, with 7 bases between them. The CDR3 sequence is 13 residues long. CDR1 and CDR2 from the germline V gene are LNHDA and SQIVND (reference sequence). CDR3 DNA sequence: TGTGCCAGTAGTAGCGCCCTCCAAGAGACCCAGTACTTC. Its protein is CASSSALQETQYF.

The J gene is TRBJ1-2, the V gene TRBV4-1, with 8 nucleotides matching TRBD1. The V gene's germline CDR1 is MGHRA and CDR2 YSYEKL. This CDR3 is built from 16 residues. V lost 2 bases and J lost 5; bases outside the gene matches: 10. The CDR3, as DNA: TGCGCCAGCAGCCAAACCGGACAGGGCCCAGGGTATGGCTACACCTTC. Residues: CASSQTGQGPGYGYTF.

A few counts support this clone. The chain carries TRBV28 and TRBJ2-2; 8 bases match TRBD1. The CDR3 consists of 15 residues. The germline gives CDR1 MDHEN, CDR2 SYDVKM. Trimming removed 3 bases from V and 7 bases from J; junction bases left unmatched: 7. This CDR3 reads CASSFQDRVVGELFF. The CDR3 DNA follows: TGTGCCAGCAGTTTCCAGGACAGGGTCGTCGGGGAGCTGTTTTTT.

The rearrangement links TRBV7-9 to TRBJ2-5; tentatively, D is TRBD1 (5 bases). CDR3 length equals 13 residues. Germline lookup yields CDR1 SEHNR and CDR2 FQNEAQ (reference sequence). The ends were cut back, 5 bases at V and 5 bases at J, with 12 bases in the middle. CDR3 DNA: TGTGCCAGCAGCCCTAGTGGGGCGGAGACCCAGTACTTC. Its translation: CASSPSGAETQYF.

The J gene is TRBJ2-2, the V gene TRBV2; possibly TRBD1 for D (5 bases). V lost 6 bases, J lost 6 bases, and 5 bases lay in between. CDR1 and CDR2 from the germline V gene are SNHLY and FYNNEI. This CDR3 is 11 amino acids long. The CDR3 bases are TGTGCCAGCAGAGGGGCCGGGGAGCTGTTTTTT. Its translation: CASRGAGELFF. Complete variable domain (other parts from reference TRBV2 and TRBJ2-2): EPEVTQTPSHQVTQMGQEVILRCVPISNHLYFYWYRQILGQKVEFLVSFYNNEISEKSEIFDDQFSVERPDGSNFTLKIRSTKLEDSAMYFCASRGAGELFFGEGSRLTVL.

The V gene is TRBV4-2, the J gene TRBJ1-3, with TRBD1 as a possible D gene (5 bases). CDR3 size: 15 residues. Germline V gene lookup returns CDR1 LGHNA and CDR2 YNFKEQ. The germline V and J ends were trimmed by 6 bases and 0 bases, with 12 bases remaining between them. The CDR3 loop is CASRVGGFSGNTIYF. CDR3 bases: TGTGCCAGCAGGGTCGGGGGATTCTCTGGAAACACCATATATTTT.

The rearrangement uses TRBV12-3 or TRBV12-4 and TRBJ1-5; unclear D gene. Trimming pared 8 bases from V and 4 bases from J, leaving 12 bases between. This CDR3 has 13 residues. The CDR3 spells CASGGVFNQPQHF. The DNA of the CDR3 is TGTGCCAGCGGCGGGGTCTTTAATCAGCCCCAGCATTTT.

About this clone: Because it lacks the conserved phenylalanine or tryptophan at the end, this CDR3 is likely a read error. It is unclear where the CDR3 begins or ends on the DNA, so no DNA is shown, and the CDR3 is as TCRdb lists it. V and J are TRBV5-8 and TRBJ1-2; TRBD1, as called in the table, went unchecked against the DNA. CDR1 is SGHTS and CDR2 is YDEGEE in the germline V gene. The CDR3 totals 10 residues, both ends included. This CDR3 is CASSRRGPGG.

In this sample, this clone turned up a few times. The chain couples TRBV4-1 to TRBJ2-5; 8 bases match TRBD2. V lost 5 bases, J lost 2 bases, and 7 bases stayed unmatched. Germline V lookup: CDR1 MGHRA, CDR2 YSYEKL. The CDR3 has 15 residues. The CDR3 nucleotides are TGCGCCAGCAGCACTCCGGGACTAGATCAAGAGACCCAGTACTTC. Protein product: CASSTPGLDQETQYF.

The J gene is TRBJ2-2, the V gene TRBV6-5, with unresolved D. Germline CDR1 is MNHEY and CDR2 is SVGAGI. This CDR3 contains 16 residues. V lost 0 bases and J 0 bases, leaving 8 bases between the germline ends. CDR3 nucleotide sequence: TGTGCCAGCAGTTACTCGGCACCCTCGAACACCGGGGAGCTGTTTTTT. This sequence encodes CASSYSAPSNTGELFF.

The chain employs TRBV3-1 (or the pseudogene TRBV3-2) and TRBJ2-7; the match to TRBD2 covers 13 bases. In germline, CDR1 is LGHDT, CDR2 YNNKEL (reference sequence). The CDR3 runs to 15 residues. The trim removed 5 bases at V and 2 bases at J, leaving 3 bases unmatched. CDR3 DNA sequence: TGTGCCAGCAGCGTGACTAGCGGGAGGACCTACGAGCAGTACTTC. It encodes CASSVTSGRTYEQYF.

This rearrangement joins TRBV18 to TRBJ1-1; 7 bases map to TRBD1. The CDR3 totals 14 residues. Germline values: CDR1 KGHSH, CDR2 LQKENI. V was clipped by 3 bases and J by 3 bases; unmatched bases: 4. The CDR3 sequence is CASSPDRDYTEAFF. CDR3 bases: TGTGCCAGCTCACCTGACAGGGATTACACTGAAGCTTTCTTT.

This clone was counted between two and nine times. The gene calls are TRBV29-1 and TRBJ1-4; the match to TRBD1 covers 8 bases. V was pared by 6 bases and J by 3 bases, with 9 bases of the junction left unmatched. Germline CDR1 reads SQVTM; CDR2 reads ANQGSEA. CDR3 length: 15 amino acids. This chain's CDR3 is CSVQGQGFANEKLFF. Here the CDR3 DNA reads TGCAGCGTCCAAGGACAGGGCTTCGCTAATGAAAAACTGTTTTTT.

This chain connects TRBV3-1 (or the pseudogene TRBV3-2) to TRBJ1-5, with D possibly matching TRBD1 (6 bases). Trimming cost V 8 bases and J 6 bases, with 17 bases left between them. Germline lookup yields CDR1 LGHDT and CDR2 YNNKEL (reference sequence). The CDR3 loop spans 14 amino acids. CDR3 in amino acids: CASAPTGGSQPQHF. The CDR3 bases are TGTGCCAGCGCCCCCACGGGGGGCAGTCAGCCCCAGCATTTT.

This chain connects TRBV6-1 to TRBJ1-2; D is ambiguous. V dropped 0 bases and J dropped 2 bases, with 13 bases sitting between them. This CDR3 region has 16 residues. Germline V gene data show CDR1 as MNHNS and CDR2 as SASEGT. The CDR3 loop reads CASSEALWQRNYGYTF. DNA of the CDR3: TGTGCCAGCAGTGAAGCGCTTTGGCAGCGAAACTATGGCTACACCTTC.

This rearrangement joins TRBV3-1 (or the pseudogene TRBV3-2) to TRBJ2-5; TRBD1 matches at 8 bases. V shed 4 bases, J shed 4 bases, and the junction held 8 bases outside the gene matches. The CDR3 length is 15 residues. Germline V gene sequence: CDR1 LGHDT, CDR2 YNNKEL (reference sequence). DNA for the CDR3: TGTGCCAGCAGCCCCACCTATGGACAGGGAGAGACCCAGTACTTC. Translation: CASSPTYGQGETQYF.

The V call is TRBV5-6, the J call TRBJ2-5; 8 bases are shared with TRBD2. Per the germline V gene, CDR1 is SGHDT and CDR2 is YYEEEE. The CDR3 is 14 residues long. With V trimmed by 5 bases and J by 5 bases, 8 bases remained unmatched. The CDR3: CASSSAGADETQYF. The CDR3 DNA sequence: TGTGCCAGCAGTTCAGCGGGAGCTGATGAGACCCAGTACTTC.

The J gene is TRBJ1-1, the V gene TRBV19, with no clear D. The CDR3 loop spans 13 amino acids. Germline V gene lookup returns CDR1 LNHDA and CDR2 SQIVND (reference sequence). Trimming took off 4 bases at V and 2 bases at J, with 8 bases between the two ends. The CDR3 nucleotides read TGTGCCAGTAGTAATACAGAAAACACTGAAGCTTTCTTT. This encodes CASSNTENTEAFF.

CDR3 bases: TGTGCCAGCAAGAGGACTGTTCCCGCTAGCACAGATACGCAGTATTTT. Its translation is CASKRTVPASTDTQYF. The chain joins TRBV2 to TRBJ2-3, with D tentatively TRBD2 (5 bases). The ends were cut back, 7 bases at V and 0 bases at J, with 17 bases in the middle. The germline gives CDR1 SNHLY, CDR2 FYNNEI. The CDR3 has 16 amino acids.